This TCR beta chain stems from a study of shared clonotypes between healthy human individuals. Notes on the study in general: Tissues were not sampled, only blood, and their repertoires likely differ.

Samples underwent the assay at deep level. Sequencing used immunoSEQ multiplex PCR; TCRdb keeps in-frame clones, though not all of them. The data contain approximately 2.1 million clones, more than 80% of them singletons. As concerns this clone: The antigen is unknown.

The sequencing input was naive CD4+ T cells from PBMCs. Described subset: CD45RA+ positively selected. The source of this sequence is a man aged 18 to 30 in good health. Some clones in this sample may be carry-over from other donors' samples.

DNA for the CDR3: TGTGCCTGGGGGTTCGGTTACGTGACAGGGGGAAAGGGTGGCAATCAGCCCCAGCATTTT. Protein: CAWGFGYVTGGKGGNQPQHF. This chain connects TRBV30 to TRBJ1-5; 9 nucleotides line up with TRBD1. The CDR3 consists of 20 residues. The V gene end was trimmed by 5 bases and the J gene end by 2 bases; junction bases not matched to a gene: 22. From germline, CDR1 is GTSNPN and CDR2 SVGIG (reference sequence).